A selection of T cell receptor beta chains follows, all from one sample in a study of cytomegalovirus exposure and HLA in healthy donors. Profiling relied on immunoSEQ multiplex PCR, and the TCRdb table lists in-frame clones only, not all of them. The sample contains about 110,000 clones, just under 70% of which appear only once. The sequencing input was PBMCs. The receptors stem from a woman aged 70 to 79 in good health and CMV-seropositive. CDR3s include the opening cysteine and the closing phenylalanine or tryptophan. The D gene is left open where the match is weak. Where a row states a size, it is once, few, many or the class of an expanded clone; other rows omit it.

cdr3_aa: CASSFGANTGELFF
cdr3_nt: TGTGCCAGCAGCTTTGGGGCCAACACCGGGGAGCTGTTTTTT
v_call: TRBV11-1
d_call: NA
clone_size: NA
j_call: TRBJ2-2
cdr3_length: 14

cdr3_aa: CASTRDRMNTEAFF
cdr3_nt: TGCGCCAGCACCCGGGACAGAATGAACACTGAAGCTTTCTTT
v_call: TRBV10-1
d_call: TRBD1
clone_size: NA
j_call: TRBJ1-1
cdr3_length: 14

cdr3_aa: CASSLDTSSGNTIYF
cdr3_nt: TGCGCCAGCAGCTTGGACACTAGCTCTGGAAACACCATATATTTT
v_call: TRBV5-1
d_call: NA
clone_size: NA
j_call: TRBJ1-3
cdr3_length: 15

cdr3_aa: CASSATSGGAWETQYF
cdr3_nt: TGTGCCAGCAGCGCGACTAGCGGGGGGGCCTGGGAGACCCAGTACTTC
v_call: TRBV7-6
d_call: TRBD2
clone_size: NA
j_call: TRBJ2-5
cdr3_length: 16

cdr3_aa: CASSLPSSGGSDNEQFF
cdr3_nt: TGCGCCAGCAGCTTGCCAAGTAGCGGGGGGTCAGACAATGAGCAGTTCTTC
v_call: TRBV5-1
d_call: TRBD2
clone_size: few
j_call: TRBJ2-1
cdr3_length: 17

cdr3_aa: CASRPTGGLTDTQYF
cdr3_nt: TGTGCCAGCAGACCTACAGGGGGCCTCACAGATACGCAGTATTTT
v_call: TRBV7-9
d_call: TRBD1
clone_size: NA
j_call: TRBJ2-3
cdr3_length: 15

cdr3_aa: CASSLTGNTGELFF
cdr3_nt: TGCGCCAGCAGCCTGACAGGGAACACCGGGGAGCTGTTTTTT
v_call: TRBV5-1
d_call: NA
clone_size: NA
j_call: TRBJ2-2
cdr3_length: 14

cdr3_aa: CASASNRQPYNEQFF
cdr3_nt: TGTGCCAGCGCGAGCAACAGACAACCCTACAATGAGCAGTTCTTC
v_call: TRBV18
d_call: NA
clone_size: few
j_call: TRBJ2-1
cdr3_length: 15

cdr3_aa: CASTETGTNTEAFF
cdr3_nt: TGTGCCAGTACCGAGACAGGGACGAACACTGAAGCTTTCTTT
v_call: TRBV19
d_call: TRBD1
clone_size: NA
j_call: TRBJ1-1
cdr3_length: 14

cdr3_aa: CSVWQGGTGELFF
cdr3_nt: TGCAGCGTTTGGCAGGGGGGCACCGGGGAGCTGTTTTTT
v_call: TRBV29-1
d_call: NA
clone_size: NA
j_call: TRBJ2-2
cdr3_length: 13

cdr3_aa: CASSQGWGGTGHEKLFF
cdr3_nt: TGCGCCAGCAGCCAAGGATGGGGAGGGACAGGGCATGAAAAACTGTTTTTT
v_call: TRBV4-3
d_call: TRBD1
clone_size: few
j_call: TRBJ1-4
cdr3_length: 17

cdr3_aa: CASRTSGGIQETQYF
cdr3_nt: TGTGCCAGCAGAACTAGCGGGGGGATTCAAGAGACCCAGTACTTC
v_call: TRBV7-8
d_call: TRBD2
clone_size: NA
j_call: TRBJ2-5
cdr3_length: 15

cdr3_aa: CASSLELRLTDTQYF
cdr3_nt: TGTGCCAGCAGCTTAGAACTAAGACTCACAGATACGCAGTATTTT
v_call: TRBV7-2
d_call: NA
clone_size: NA
j_call: TRBJ2-3
cdr3_length: 15

cdr3_aa: CASSFYTSPNEQFF
cdr3_nt: TGTGCCAGCAGTTTTTACACTAGTCCCAATGAGCAGTTCTTC
v_call: TRBV27
d_call: NA
clone_size: NA
j_call: TRBJ2-1
cdr3_length: 14

cdr3_aa: CATGRRGAYEQYF
cdr3_nt: TGTGCCACCGGGCGGCGGGGCGCCTACGAGCAGTACTTC
v_call: TRBV6-6
d_call: NA
clone_size: few
j_call: TRBJ2-7
cdr3_length: 13

cdr3_aa: CASSLDGRGGADTQYF
cdr3_nt: TGCGCCAGCAGCTTGGATGGGCGGGGGGGCGCAGATACGCAGTATTTT
v_call: TRBV5-1
d_call: TRBD2
clone_size: NA
j_call: TRBJ2-3
cdr3_length: 16

cdr3_aa: CASSQMGPGDESDEQYF
cdr3_nt: TGCGCCAGCAGCCAGATGGGCCCGGGGGATGAGTCGGACGAGCAGTACTTC
v_call: TRBV4-1
d_call: NA
clone_size: NA
j_call: TRBJ2-7
cdr3_length: 17

cdr3_aa: CSVEASGGTEAFF
cdr3_nt: TGCAGCGTTGAAGCCTCAGGAGGTACTGAAGCTTTCTTT
v_call: TRBV29-1
d_call: NA
clone_size: NA
j_call: TRBJ1-1
cdr3_length: 13

cdr3_aa: CASSLTSGGWFSSYEQYF
cdr3_nt: TGTGCCAGCTCACTTACTAGCGGGGGTTGGTTTAGCTCCTACGAGCAGTACTTC
v_call: TRBV18
d_call: TRBD2
clone_size: few
j_call: TRBJ2-7
cdr3_length: 18

cdr3_aa: CASSKTGQGWETQYF
cdr3_nt: TGTGCCAGCAGTAAAACCGGACAGGGTTGGGAGACCCAGTACTTC
v_call: TRBV6-5
d_call: TRBD1
clone_size: NA
j_call: TRBJ2-5
cdr3_length: 15

cdr3_aa: CASSFTGSKETQYF
cdr3_nt: TGTGCCAGCAGCTTTACCGGGAGCAAAGAGACCCAGTACTTC
v_call: TRBV5-6
d_call: NA
clone_size: NA
j_call: TRBJ2-5
cdr3_length: 14

cdr3_aa: CASSYHPGGLNYGYTF
cdr3_nt: TGTGCCAGCAGCTATCACCCGGGGGGCCTTAACTATGGCTACACCTTC
v_call: TRBV13
d_call: NA
clone_size: NA
j_call: TRBJ1-2
cdr3_length: 16

cdr3_aa: CASSGPGGNTEAFF
cdr3_nt: TGCGCCAGCAGCGGCCCCGGGGGGAACACTGAAGCTTTCTTT
v_call: TRBV5-1
d_call: NA
clone_size: few
j_call: TRBJ1-1
cdr3_length: 14

cdr3_aa: CASIGGTGFVKLFF
cdr3_nt: TGTGCCAGCATCGGAGGGACAGGGTTCGTAAAACTGTTTTTT
v_call: TRBV6-1
d_call: TRBD1
clone_size: NA
j_call: TRBJ1-4
cdr3_length: 14

cdr3_aa: CASSPEEEPLAHEQYF
cdr3_nt: TGTGCCAGCAGCCCAGAGGAGGAGCCCCTCGCCCACGAGCAGTACTTC
v_call: TRBV11-2
d_call: NA
clone_size: NA
j_call: TRBJ2-7
cdr3_length: 16

cdr3_aa: CAWSVPPRGYTF
cdr3_nt: TGTGCCTGGAGTGTACCGCCCAGGGGCTACACCTTC
v_call: TRBV30
d_call: NA
clone_size: NA
j_call: TRBJ1-2
cdr3_length: 12

cdr3_aa: CASSESGLAGVDEQYF
cdr3_nt: TGCGCCAGCAGTGAGTCGGGACTAGCGGGGGTGGACGAGCAGTACTTC
v_call: TRBV10-1
d_call: TRBD2
clone_size: NA
j_call: TRBJ2-7
cdr3_length: 16

cdr3_aa: CASSEEWTGGQTEAFF
cdr3_nt: TGTGCCAGCAGTGAAGAATGGACAGGGGGCCAAACTGAAGCTTTCTTT
v_call: TRBV25-1
d_call: TRBD1
clone_size: NA
j_call: TRBJ1-1
cdr3_length: 16

cdr3_aa: CASSLRASGEKLFF
cdr3_nt: TGCGCCAGCAGCCTCAGGGCAAGTGGCGAAAAACTGTTTTTT
v_call: TRBV5-1
d_call: NA
clone_size: NA
j_call: TRBJ1-4
cdr3_length: 14

cdr3_aa: CASSLTGGRNEKLFF
cdr3_nt: TGTGCCAGTAGTTTGACAGGTGGGCGGAATGAAAAACTGTTTTTT
v_call: TRBV19
d_call: NA
clone_size: NA
j_call: TRBJ1-4
cdr3_length: 15

cdr3_aa: CASSIGQGARKDTQYF
cdr3_nt: TGTGCCAGCTCAATAGGACAGGGGGCGAGGAAAGATACGCAGTATTTT
v_call: TRBV18
d_call: TRBD1
clone_size: few
j_call: TRBJ2-3
cdr3_length: 16

cdr3_aa: CASSSQITDTQYF
cdr3_nt: TGTGCCAGCAGCTCCCAGATCACAGATACGCAGTATTTT
v_call: TRBV5-8
d_call: NA
clone_size: NA
j_call: TRBJ2-3
cdr3_length: 13

cdr3_aa: CASTGTSGGAEQFF
cdr3_nt: TGTGCCAGCACCGGGACTAGCGGGGGGGCTGAGCAGTTCTTC
v_call: TRBV6-5
d_call: TRBD2
clone_size: NA
j_call: TRBJ2-1
cdr3_length: 14

cdr3_aa: CASSQGAVWTGGETQYF
cdr3_nt: TGCGCCAGCAGCCAAGGGGCTGTGTGGACAGGGGGGGAGACCCAGTACTTC
v_call: TRBV4-3
d_call: TRBD1
clone_size: NA
j_call: TRBJ2-5
cdr3_length: 17

cdr3_aa: CASSPSGGVYYNEQFF
cdr3_nt: TGTGCCAGCAGCCCTAGCGGGGGGGTTTATTACAATGAGCAGTTCTTC
v_call: TRBV7-8
d_call: TRBD2
clone_size: NA
j_call: TRBJ2-1
cdr3_length: 16